The sequence of this T cell receptor beta chain was determined in a study of a mutant IDH1 vaccine in newly diagnosed glioma. The data were produced by immunoSEQ multiplex PCR, yet TCRdb's version contains in-frame clones alone and is incomplete. The sample contains about 24,000 clones, more than 75% of which appear only once. Time point here: week 47, end of study. The content of each vaccine dose was 300 ug of mutant IDH1 20-mer peptide, and topical imiquimod accompanied it. During weeks 1, 3, 5, 7, 11, 15, 19 and 23, patients received eight vaccinations. Trimming left V 10 bases short and J 3 bases short, with 12 bases between. Germline CDR1 SNHLY, CDR2 FYNNEI. The CDR3 sequence is 12 residues long. About this clone: What it recognizes is unknown.

The V call is TRBV2, the J call TRBJ1-1; D might be TRBD1 (5 bases). The receptor's source is a middle-aged man with glioma. Some clones in this sample may be carry-over from other donors' samples. The input for sequencing was PBMCs, taken from a glioma patient whose treatment included an IDH1 peptide vaccine. The CDR3, as DNA: TGTGCCACGAAAAGAGGGGACACTGAAGCTTTCTTT. Translating it yields CATKRGDTEAFF.